The sequence of this TCR beta chain was determined in a study of T cell responses to AZD1222 COVID-19 vaccine. In the case of this clone: Its matching antigen is unknown.

Using immunoSEQ multiplex PCR, the repertoire was profiled, and TCRdb retains in-frame clones only, with some absent. The repertoire holds tens of thousands of clones, with roughly 90% as singletons. Overall study results and limits: Only a handful of AZD1222 recipients tested seropositive at baseline. There were repertoire samples only from the period after the peak T cell response.

The sequenced sample was peripheral blood, obtained 28 days after the second AZD1222 dose. The receptor was derived from an adult who received the AZD1222 COVID-19 vaccine.

The CDR3 DNA follows: TGCAGTGGCCCAGAAGGGGATACGCAGTATTTT. This encodes CSGPEGDTQYF. The chain has TRBV20-1 and TRBJ2-3; D unresolved. V lost 7 bases to trimming and J lost 6 bases, with 11 bases between them. CDR3 length: 11 amino acids. CDR1 DFQATT and CDR2 SNEGSKA come from the germline V gene (reference sequence).